This is a list of T cell receptor delta chains from one sample in a study of gamma-delta chains in newborns, infants, children. TCRdb reanalysed the reads with CATT. This table holds 15,000 or so delta-chain clones, approximately 7% found once. Sequencing used blood. Every receptor here comes from a child who was a newborn, infant or young child, either healthy, febrile or measles-vaccinated (not recorded which). Each CDR3 is given with its conserved first and last residue. Each record gives: D gene, clone size, J gene, V gene, CDR3 DNA, CDR3 protein. A D gene is named only where the DNA matches it firmly. A row's size may be missing; if present it is once, few, many or a size class.

d_gene: NA
abundance: NA
j_gene: TRDJ2
v_gene: TRDV2
CDR3nt: TGTGCCTGTGACCCAAAACTCGATATCCTTTTGACAGCACAACTCTTCTTT
CDR3aa: CACDPKLDILLTAQLFF

d_gene: TRDD3
abundance: NA
j_gene: TRDJ3
v_gene: TRDV3
CDR3nt: TGTGCCTTACTGGGGGATATTGCCTGGGACACCCGACAGATGTTTTTC
CDR3aa: CALLGDIAWDTRQMFF

d_gene: TRDD3
abundance: NA
j_gene: TRDJ3
v_gene: TRDV2
CDR3nt: TGTGCCTGTGACGCTACTGGGGGATACGGGAGCTCCTGGGACACCCGACAGATGTTTTTC
CDR3aa: CACDATGGYGSSWDTRQMFF

d_gene: TRDD3
abundance: many
j_gene: TRDJ1
v_gene: TRDV2
CDR3nt: TGTGCCTGTGACAGTACTGGGGGGTACACCGATAAACTCATCTTT
CDR3aa: CACDSTGGYTDKLIF

d_gene: TRDD3
abundance: many
j_gene: TRDJ3
v_gene: TRDV2
CDR3nt: TGTGCCTGTGACACTGGGGGATACCGGTCCTGGGACACCCGACAGATGTTTTTC
CDR3aa: CACDTGGYRSWDTRQMFF

d_gene: NA
abundance: NA
j_gene: TRDJ3
v_gene: TRDV2
CDR3nt: TGTGCCTGTGACACCGTGGTGATCCCCAGCTCCTGGGACACCCGACAGATGTTTTTC
CDR3aa: CACDTVVIPSSWDTRQMFF

d_gene: TRDD3
abundance: many
j_gene: TRDJ3
v_gene: TRDV2
CDR3nt: TGTGCCTGTGACACCGCTGGGGGATTATCCTGGGACACCCGACAGATGTTTTTC
CDR3aa: CACDTAGGLSWDTRQMFF

d_gene: TRDD3
abundance: few
j_gene: TRDJ3
v_gene: TRDV2
CDR3nt: TGTGCCTGTGACGTACTGGGGGATACGCCGAGCTCCTGGGACACCCGACAGATGTTTTTC
CDR3aa: CACDVLGDTPSSWDTRQMFF

d_gene: NA
abundance: NA
j_gene: TRDJ1
v_gene: TRDV1
CDR3nt: TGTGCTCTTGGGGAACTAAAGTTCCTCCTACGCGGGGGCCACCTGTACACCGATAAACTCATCTTT
CDR3aa: CALGELKFLLRGGHLYTDKLIF

d_gene: TRDD3
abundance: few
j_gene: TRDJ3
v_gene: TRDV2
CDR3nt: TGTGCCTGTGACACCGGAAGACTGGGGGATCCCAGCTCCTGGGACTCCCGACAGATGTTTTTC
CDR3aa: CACDTGRLGDPSSWDSRQMFF

d_gene: TRDD3
abundance: NA
j_gene: TRDJ2
v_gene: TRDV2
CDR3nt: TGTGCCTGTGACTTACTGGGGGATTATGAGGCAGCACAACTCTTCTTT
CDR3aa: CACDLLGDYEAAQLFF

d_gene: TRDD3
abundance: few
j_gene: TRDJ3
v_gene: TRDV2
CDR3nt: TGTGCCTGTGACACTGGGTACTGGGGGCCGTCCTGGGACACCCGACAGATGTTTTTC
CDR3aa: CACDTGYWGPSWDTRQMFF

d_gene: NA
abundance: many
j_gene: TRDJ1
v_gene: TRDV2
CDR3nt: TGTGCCTGTGACACCGGGGTTTACACCGATAAACTCATCTTT
CDR3aa: CACDTGVYTDKLIF

d_gene: TRDD3
abundance: many
j_gene: TRDJ2
v_gene: TRDV2
CDR3nt: TGTGCCTGTGACACCGGATACGCTTTGACAGCACAACTCTTCTTT
CDR3aa: CACDTGYALTAQLFF

d_gene: TRDD3
abundance: NA
j_gene: TRDJ3
v_gene: TRDV2
CDR3nt: TGTGCCTGTGACACCGGGGGATATAGTCCCTGGGACACCCGACAGATGTTTTTC
CDR3aa: CACDTGGYSPWDTRQMFF

d_gene: TRDD3
abundance: few
j_gene: TRDJ3
v_gene: TRDV2
CDR3nt: TGTGCCTGTGACACCCTACTGGGGGTAAGCTCCTGGGACACCCGACAGATGTTTTTC
CDR3aa: CACDTLLGVSSWDTRQMFF

d_gene: TRDD3
abundance: many
j_gene: TRDJ3
v_gene: TRDV2
CDR3nt: TGTGCCTGTGACACCTTGGGGGATACGTCCTGGGACACCCGACAGATGTTTTTC
CDR3aa: CACDTLGDTSWDTRQMFF

d_gene: NA
abundance: NA
j_gene: TRDJ1
v_gene: TRDV2
CDR3nt: TGTGCCTGTGGCACCGTTGGGGGGTACACCGATAAACTCATCTTT
CDR3aa: CACGTVGGYTDKLIF

d_gene: TRDD3
abundance: NA
j_gene: TRDJ3
v_gene: TRDV2
CDR3nt: TGTGCCTGTGACACCCTATACTGGCTGGGGGATAGCTCCTGGGACACCCGACAGATGTTTTTC
CDR3aa: CACDTLYWLGDSSWDTRQMFF

d_gene: TRDD3
abundance: many
j_gene: TRDJ3
v_gene: TRDV2
CDR3nt: TGTGCCTGTGACACCCTTACTGGGGGATACTCCTGGGACACCCGACAGATGTTTTTC
CDR3aa: CACDTLTGGYSWDTRQMFF

d_gene: TRDD3
abundance: few
j_gene: TRDJ3
v_gene: TRDV2
CDR3nt: TGTGCCTGTGACCCTACTGGGGGGAACTCCTGGGACACCCGACAGATGTTTTTC
CDR3aa: CACDPTGGNSWDTRQMFF

d_gene: NA
abundance: few
j_gene: TRDJ3
v_gene: TRDV2
CDR3nt: TGTGCCTGTGACAGTACTGAATCCGTCTCCTGGGACACCCGACAGATGTTTTTC
CDR3aa: CACDSTESVSWDTRQMFF

d_gene: TRDD3
abundance: few
j_gene: TRDJ3
v_gene: TRDV2
CDR3nt: TGTGCCTGTCATCTACTGGGGGTCAGCTCCTGGGACACCCGACAGATGTTTTTC
CDR3aa: CACHLLGVSSWDTRQMFF

d_gene: TRDD3
abundance: few
j_gene: TRDJ3
v_gene: TRDV2
CDR3nt: TGTGCCTGTGACAAAGTTGGGGGATACTCCTGGGACACCCGACAGATGTTTTTC
CDR3aa: CACDKVGGYSWDTRQMFF

d_gene: TRDD3
abundance: many
j_gene: TRDJ2
v_gene: TRDV2
CDR3nt: TGTGCCTGTGACAGGCTCATTGGGGGATACGCTTTGACAGCACAACTCTTCTTT
CDR3aa: CACDRLIGGYALTAQLFF

d_gene: NA
abundance: NA
j_gene: TRDJ3
v_gene: TRDV2
CDR3nt: TGTGCCTGTGACACGTTAGGGATTACTGTGGGATATAAGAAGTCCTGGGACACCCGACAGATGTTTTTC
CDR3aa: CACDTLGITVGYKKSWDTRQMFF

d_gene: NA
abundance: NA
j_gene: TRDJ2
v_gene: TRDV2
CDR3nt: TGTGCCTGTGACACCGTTGGGATATTGACAGCACAACTCTTCTTT
CDR3aa: CACDTVGILTAQLFF

d_gene: TRDD3
abundance: few
j_gene: TRDJ3
v_gene: TRDV2
CDR3nt: TGTGCCTGTGATCCCCTACTGGGGGAACCCACCTGGGACACCCGACAGATGTTTTTC
CDR3aa: CACDPLLGEPTWDTRQMFF

d_gene: NA
abundance: NA
j_gene: TRDJ3
v_gene: TRDV2
CDR3nt: TGTGCCTGTGACACCGTCGCGGGCTCCTGGGACACCCGACAGATGTTTTTC
CDR3aa: CACDTVAGSWDTRQMFF

d_gene: NA
abundance: few
j_gene: TRDJ3
v_gene: TRDV2
CDR3nt: TGTGCCTGTGACCCCCTACTCAGCTCCTGGGACACCCGACAGATGTTTTTC
CDR3aa: CACDPLLSSWDTRQMFF

d_gene: TRDD3
abundance: many
j_gene: TRDJ1
v_gene: TRDV2
CDR3nt: TGTGCCTGTGAAACGATGGATAAAGTACTGGGGGACTCCTACACCGATAAACTCATCTTT
CDR3aa: CACETMDKVLGDSYTDKLIF

d_gene: NA
abundance: NA
j_gene: TRDJ1
v_gene: TRDV2
CDR3nt: TGTGCCTGTGACACCATGGGGGGTAGGAGCGATAAACTCATCTTT
CDR3aa: CACDTMGGRSDKLIF

d_gene: NA
abundance: NA
j_gene: TRDJ2
v_gene: TRDV2
CDR3nt: TGTGCCTGTGACGCCCTGGGGCCCCCCTCTTTGACAGCACAACTCTTCTTT
CDR3aa: CACDALGPPSLTAQLFF

d_gene: TRDD3
abundance: few
j_gene: TRDJ3
v_gene: TRDV2
CDR3nt: TGTGCCTGTGACAGTACTGGGGGATACGCATCCTGGGACACCCGACAGATGTTTTTC
CDR3aa: CACDSTGGYASWDTRQMFF

d_gene: TRDD3
abundance: NA
j_gene: TRDJ3
v_gene: TRDV2
CDR3nt: TGTGCCTGTGACGTACTGGGGGTCACCACGAGCTCCTGGGACACCCGACAGATGTTTTTC
CDR3aa: CACDVLGVTTSSWDTRQMFF

d_gene: TRDD3
abundance: few
j_gene: TRDJ1
v_gene: TRDV2
CDR3nt: TGTGCCTGTGACTCCATACTGGGGGATTTCCCCATTAAACTCATCTTT
CDR3aa: CACDSILGDFPIKLIF

d_gene: TRDD3
abundance: NA
j_gene: TRDJ1
v_gene: TRDV1
CDR3nt: TGTGCTCTTGGGGTTTTTCTACGCGGAGGTGGGGGAGACACCGATAAACTCATCTTT
CDR3aa: CALGVFLRGGGGDTDKLIF

d_gene: NA
abundance: few
j_gene: TRDJ3
v_gene: TRDV2
CDR3nt: TGTGCCTGTGACACCTTGGGGGTCTCAAGCTCCTGGGACACCCGACAGATGTTTTTC
CDR3aa: CACDTLGVSSSWDTRQMFF

d_gene: TRDD3
abundance: NA
j_gene: TRDJ2
v_gene: TRDV1
CDR3nt: TGTGCTCTTGGGGACCTTCCTCCCTTACTGGGGGATGGGGTAGCTTTGACAGCACAACTCTTCTTT
CDR3aa: CALGDLPPLLGDGVALTAQLFF

d_gene: NA
abundance: NA
j_gene: TRDJ3
v_gene: TRDV2
CDR3nt: TGTGCCTGTGACACTTTTTTTACGCTGAGCTCCTGGGACACCCGACAGATGTTTTTC
CDR3aa: CACDTFFTLSSWDTRQMFF

d_gene: NA
abundance: NA
j_gene: TRDJ3
v_gene: TRDV2
CDR3nt: TGTGCCTGTGACACCTGGGGCCAACGGGGCTCCTGGGACACCCGACAGGTGTTTTTC
CDR3aa: CACDTWGQRGSWDTRQVFF

d_gene: TRDD3
abundance: NA
j_gene: TRDJ3
v_gene: TRDV2
CDR3nt: TGTGCCTGTGACACTATCGCTGGGGGATACGACAGCTCCTGGGACACCCGACAGATGTTTTTC
CDR3aa: CACDTIAGGYDSSWDTRQMFF